A single sample gave rise to the 20 T cell receptor beta chains below, sequenced in a study of response to subunit inactivated influenza vaccine. A single record per CDR3 protein comes from TCRdb applying MiXCR to the RT-PCR reads. The sample yields approximately 700,000 distinct CDR3 sequences, around a sixth seen once. The sequencing used PBMCs from blood, collected 11 to 12 days after vaccination. The receptors here all came from a man in his fifties or sixties who received an inactivated influenza vaccine.

At least ten counts were recorded for this clonotype. This chain links TRBV5-1 with TRBJ2-3; TRBD1 matches 9 bases. Germline values: CDR1 SGHRS, CDR2 YFSETQ. The CDR3 consists of 17 residues. The V segment lost 4 bases and the J segment 5 bases; nucleotides outside the gene matches: 14. The CDR3 region is CASSPEPGQGWGDTQYF. The CDR3 bases are TGCGCCAGCAGCCCCGAACCGGGACAGGGATGGGGAGATACGCAGTATTTT.

In this sample, this clonotype turned up a few times. J is TRBJ2-2 and V is TRBV6-1; unclear D gene. Germline CDR1 reads MNHNS; CDR2 reads SASEGT. This CDR3 is 13 amino acids long. Deletions cut 7 bases from V and 1 base from J, with 7 bases between. This chain's CDR3 is CASKVVNTGELFF. The CDR3, as DNA: TGTGCCAGCAAGGTAGTGAACACCGGGGAGCTGTTTTTT.

This clonotype was counted between two and nine times. This sequence joins TRBV4-1 and TRBJ1-6, with a possible D match to TRBD1 (5 bases). With 4 bases removed from V and 10 bases from J, the gap between germline ends came to 14 bases. The germline V gene encodes CDR1 MGHRA and CDR2 YSYEKL. CDR3 length: 14 amino acids. CDR3 coding DNA: TGCGCCAGCAGCCCTGGACAAAGTGGCTCACCCCTCCACTTT. Translating it yields CASSPGQSGSPLHF.

The V and J genes are TRBV9 and TRBJ2-5, with 14 bases identical to TRBD2. CDR3 length: 16 amino acids. Germline CDR1 reads SGDLS; CDR2 reads YYNGEE. Trimming cost V 4 bases and J 2 bases; bases outside gene matches: 4. This CDR3 reads CASSPRLAGGQETQYF. DNA for the CDR3: TGTGCCAGCAGCCCAAGACTAGCGGGAGGGCAAGAGACCCAGTACTTC.

The V gene is TRBV12-3 or TRBV12-4, the J gene TRBJ1-3; D is possibly TRBD1 (6 bases). V gave up 5 bases and J gave up 4 bases, with 12 bases separating them. The CDR3 is made up of 14 amino acids. This CDR3 reads CASSATGSGNTIYF. The CDR3 nucleotides read TGTGCCAGCAGTGCAACAGGGAGCGGAAACACCATATATTTT.

J is TRBJ1-4 and V is TRBV7-2; D is uncertain. The CDR3 covers 13 residues. V was trimmed by 5 bases and J by 8 bases, leaving 12 bases between them. The germline CDR1 and CDR2 sequences are SGHTA and FQGNSA. The chain's CDR3 is CASSRGRTEKLFF. CDR3 coding DNA: TGTGCCAGCAGCCGAGGGCGCACGGAAAAACTGTTTTTT.

This clonotype was seen only a few times. V usage is TRBV20-1 and J usage is TRBJ2-1; 12 positions match TRBD1. V gave up 1 base and J gave up 6 bases; unmatched junction bases: 1. The CDR3 loop spans 14 amino acids. Germline V gene data show CDR1 as DFQATT and CDR2 as SNEGSKA (reference sequence). The CDR3 DNA is TGCAGTGCTAGAGGGGACAGGGGGCGCAATGAGCAGTTCTTC. It encodes CSARGDRGRNEQFF.

The sample holds a few counts of this clonotype. This chain uses TRBV5-1 with TRBJ2-5; D gene ambiguous. The CDR3 totals 20 residues. Per germline, CDR1 SGHRS and CDR2 YFSETQ. Deletions cut 2 bases from V and 5 bases from J, with 31 bases between. The CDR3 sequence: CASSFPTPYTMARGGETQYF. DNA for the CDR3: TGCGCCAGCAGCTTTCCCACCCCTTACACGATGGCAAGAGGTGGGGAGACCCAGTACTTC.

The CDR3 sequence is CSARAGVAKNIQYF. Written as DNA, the CDR3 is TGCAGTGCTAGAGCCGGGGTTGCCAAAAACATTCAGTACTTC. The V call is TRBV20-1, the J call TRBJ2-4; perhaps TRBD2 as D (5 bases). V was pared by 1 base and J by 1 base, with 8 bases between. Germline V gene lookup returns CDR1 DFQATT and CDR2 SNEGSKA (reference sequence). The CDR3 is made up of 14 amino acids.

This clonotype occurred a few times. This chain uses TRBV27 with TRBJ2-1; 14 bases agree with TRBD2. Germline CDR1 and CDR2: MNHEY and SMNVEV (reference sequence). CDR3 length: 18 amino acids. V trimming: 6 bases; J trimming: 3 bases; junction bases outside the gene matches: 10. In DNA form, the CDR3 reads TGTGCCAGCAGCCCGGGACTAGCGGGAGCGGGTCGCTACAATGAGCAGTTCTTC. Protein product: CASSPGLAGAGRYNEQFF.

The chain has TRBV18 and TRBJ2-3, with unresolved D. The CDR3 spans 14 residues. The V end lost 0 bases, the J end lost 1 base, and 5 bases lay between the germline ends. Looked up from germline, CDR1 is KGHSH and CDR2 is LQKENI. The CDR3 here is CASSPPPGTDTQYF. Written as DNA, the CDR3 is TGTGCCAGCTCACCACCGCCAGGCACAGATACGCAGTATTTT.

This clonotype occurred a few times. The rearrangement links TRBV4-2 to TRBJ2-7; no clear D. The V end was cut by 0 bases, the J end by 6 bases, with 15 bases between. Germline CDR1 and CDR2: LGHNA and YNFKEQ. This CDR3 has 15 residues. The CDR3 sequence: CASSQDLGLVTEQYF. CDR3 DNA: TGTGCCAGCAGCCAAGATCTTGGCCTAGTCACCGAGCAGTACTTC.

The rearrangement links TRBV20-1 to TRBJ1-2; 9 bases agree with TRBD1. The CDR3 contains 14 residues. After removal of 4 bases from V and 5 bases from J, the junction contained 8 bases not matched to a gene. Germline V gives CDR1 DFQATT, CDR2 SNEGSKA (reference sequence). CDR3 amino acids: CSANTGQGIYGYTF. Written as DNA, the CDR3 is TGCAGTGCTAATACGGGACAGGGTATTTATGGCTACACCTTC.

The chain uses TRBV11-2 and TRBJ2-1; 8 bases match TRBD1. V was pared by 5 bases and J by 5 bases, with 8 bases of the junction left unmatched. Germline CDR1 is SGHAT and CDR2 is FQNNGV. The CDR3 length is 15 residues. CDR3 protein: CASSPGTGGNNEQFF. CDR3 bases: TGTGCCAGCAGCCCGGGGACAGGAGGTAACAATGAGCAGTTCTTC.

This clonotype was detected a few times. The chain uses TRBV29-1 and TRBJ2-2, with no clear D. Germline values: CDR1 SQVTM, CDR2 ANQGSEA. This CDR3 has 11 amino acids. V gave up 4 bases and J gave up 7 bases, with 7 bases separating them. This CDR3 reads CSVGYGGELFF. The CDR3 region has the DNA TGCAGCGTTGGGTATGGCGGGGAGCTGTTTTTT.

This clonotype was detected a few times. The chain carries TRBV12-3 or TRBV12-4 and TRBJ1-1, with D perhaps matching TRBD1 (5 bases). The V end lost 3 bases, the J end lost 4 bases, and 12 bases lay between the germline ends. This CDR3 contains 14 residues. The CDR3 is CASSFSVGVTEAFF. The CDR3 region has the DNA TGTGCCAGCAGTTTCTCAGTAGGGGTCACTGAAGCTTTCTTT.

The J gene is TRBJ2-7, the V gene TRBV10-3, with TRBD2 as a possible D gene (5 bases). Germline CDR1 and CDR2: ENHRY and SYGVKD. V lost 2 bases to trimming and J lost 3 bases, with 17 bases between them. The CDR3 totals 16 residues. The CDR3 nucleotides are TGTGCCATCAGTGAGGAGGGAGCCTGGGTAGACTACGAGCAGTACTTC. Its protein is CAISEEGAWVDYEQYF.

This chain uses TRBV11-2 with TRBJ2-1, with 12 nucleotides matching TRBD2. V gave up 6 bases and J gave up 6 bases; unmatched junction bases: 12. Germline-derived CDR1 and CDR2 are SGHAT and FQNNGV. This CDR3 contains 17 residues. DNA for the CDR3: TGTGCCAGCAGGCGCGTCATAGCACTAGCGGGGGGCAATGAGCAGTTCTTC. This gives the protein CASRRVIALAGGNEQFF.

The genes are TRBV20-1 and TRBJ2-1, with 13 positions matching TRBD2. Germline loops: CDR1 DFQATT, CDR2 SNEGSKA (reference sequence). The junction had 5 bases not matched to a gene; V was cut back by 6 bases and J by 6 bases. The CDR3 extends over 14 amino acids. Here the CDR3 reads CSARLAGGLNEQFF. DNA for the CDR3: TGCAGTGCCCGACTAGCGGGAGGTCTCAATGAGCAGTTCTTC.

This clonotype was seen only a few times. The chain is built from TRBV12-3 or TRBV12-4 and TRBJ2-1, with D uncertain. Deletions cut 2 bases from V and 12 bases from J, with 11 bases between. The CDR3 has 12 amino acids. CDR3: CASSLLGFWQFF. CDR3 sequence (DNA): TGTGCCAGCAGTTTATTGGGTTTCTGGCAGTTCTTC.